This TCR beta chain was found in a study of T cells in Graves' hyperthyroidism and ophthalmopathy. V lost 1 base, J lost 8 bases, and 14 bases lay in between. The CDR3 covers 14 residues. The germline CDR1 and CDR2 sequences are MNHNS and SASEGT. This clonotype was observed a few times. TCR beta CDR3 sequences were amplified from RNA transcripts. HTBI primers drove first-round RT-PCR of the TCR CDR3. TCRdb analysed the multiplex PCR reads with MiXCR anew, one entry per CDR3 protein. The profile shows some 550,000 distinct CDR3 sequences, more than 15% of them singletons. The specimen was blood. The TCR comes from a middle-aged woman with Graves' ophthalmopathy. The chain uses TRBV6-1 and TRBJ1-1; D remains ambiguous. For the CDR3, the DNA is TGTGCCAGCAGTGAAGTTCTAAAACCCGGCGAAGCTTTCTTT. The encoded protein is CASSEVLKPGEAFF.